Following are 7 T cell receptor beta chains from one sample sequenced in a study of T cell changes during pregnancy in multiple sclerosis. TCRdb's copy holds only in-frame clones and misses some; the assay was immunoSEQ multiplex PCR. The table lists about 59,000 clones, about nine tenths of them singletons. The sample consisted of peripheral blood, taken in the second trimester of pregnancy. These receptors all come from a female donor with multiple sclerosis, enrolled in a pregnancy study.

This chain joins TRBV6-1 and TRBJ1-5, with a weak D call TRBD1 (6 bases). Germline assignment: CDR1 MNHNS and CDR2 SASEGT. V was pared by 7 bases and J by 3 bases, with 13 bases between. This CDR3 has 14 residues. CDR3 in DNA: TGTGCCAGCAACAGGGAAGGAATCAATCAGCCCCAGCATTTT. It translates to CASNREGINQPQHF.

The chain combines TRBV29-1 with TRBJ2-7, with D maybe TRBD2 (6 bases). Trimming pared 4 bases from V and 1 base from J, leaving 8 bases between. Germline loops: CDR1 SQVTM, CDR2 ANQGSEA. This CDR3 region has 12 residues. The CDR3 is CSVGDSSYEQYF. In DNA, the CDR3 is TGCAGCGTTGGGGACTCTTCCTACGAGCAGTACTTC.

The chain couples TRBV30 to TRBJ2-5; D might be TRBD2 (6 bases). CDR1 is GTSNPN and CDR2 is SVGIG in the germline V gene (reference sequence). CDR3 length equals 12 residues. V lost 5 bases and J 1 base, leaving 8 bases between the germline ends. In nucleotides, the CDR3 is TGTGCCTGGGGGACTTCCCAAGAGACCCAGTACTTC. This sequence encodes CAWGTSQETQYF. Complete variable domain (other parts from reference TRBV30 and TRBJ2-5): SQTIHQWPATLVQPVGSPLSLECTVEGTSNPNLYWYRQAAGRGLQLLFYSVGIGQISSEVPQNLSASRPQDRQFILSSKKLLLSDSGFYLCAWGTSQETQYFGPGTRLLVL.

CDR3 loop: CASSQIPPSEGYTF. The CDR3 DNA sequence: TGCGCCAGCAGCCAAATACCTCCCTCGGAGGGCTACACCTTC. This chain connects TRBV4-1 to TRBJ1-2; D gene ambiguous. CDR3 length: 14 residues. In germline, CDR1 is MGHRA, CDR2 YSYEKL. The V gene lost 2 bases and the J gene lost 8 bases, with 15 bases spanning the gap.

The rearrangement uses TRBV15 and TRBJ1-4; D uncertain. Deletions cut 1 base from V and 8 bases from J, with 8 bases between. This CDR3 is built from 13 residues. Germline assignment: CDR1 LNHNV and CDR2 YYDKDF (reference sequence). The CDR3 region is CATSRGSGEKLFF. In DNA form, the CDR3 reads TGTGCCACCAGCAGAGGATCGGGGGAAAAACTGTTTTTT. Full variable domain (outside the CDR3, taken from reference TRBV15 and TRBJ1-4): DAMVIQNPRYQVTQFGKPVTLSCSQTLNHNVMYWYQQKSSQAPKLLFHYYDKDFNNEADTPDNFQSRRPNTSFCFLDIRSPGLGDTAMYLCATSRGSGEKLFFGSGTQLSVL.

This sequence joins TRBV5-1 and TRBJ2-1, with 13 bases that match TRBD2. This CDR3 is built from 19 residues. Trimming removed 1 base from V and 0 bases from J; junction bases left unmatched: 7. The germline gives CDR1 SGHRS, CDR2 YFSETQ. CDR3 region: CASSLTGLAGVRSYNEQFF. CDR3 sequence (DNA): TGCGCCAGCAGCTTGACCGGACTAGCGGGGGTTCGCTCCTACAATGAGCAGTTCTTC.

The genes are TRBV13 and TRBJ2-3; 11 bases match TRBD2. Per the germline V gene, CDR1 is PRHDT and CDR2 is FYEKMQ (reference sequence). After removal of 1 base from V and 3 bases from J, the junction contained 9 bases not matched to a gene. The CDR3 is made up of 18 amino acids. CDR3 bases: TGTGCCAGCAGCTTAGTCGCTAGCGGGGGGATTAGGACAGATACGCAGTATTTT. Translated: CASSLVASGGIRTDTQYF.